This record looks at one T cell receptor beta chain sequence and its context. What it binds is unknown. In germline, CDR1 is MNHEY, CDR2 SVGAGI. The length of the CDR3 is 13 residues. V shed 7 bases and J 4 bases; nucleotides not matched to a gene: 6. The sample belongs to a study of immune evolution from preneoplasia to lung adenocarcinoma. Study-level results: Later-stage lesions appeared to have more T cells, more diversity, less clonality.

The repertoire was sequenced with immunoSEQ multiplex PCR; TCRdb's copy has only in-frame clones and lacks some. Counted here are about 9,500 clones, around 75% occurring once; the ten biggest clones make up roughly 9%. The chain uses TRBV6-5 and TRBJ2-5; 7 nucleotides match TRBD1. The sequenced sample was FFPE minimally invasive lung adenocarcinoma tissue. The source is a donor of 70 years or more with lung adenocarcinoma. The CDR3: CASKKGARETQYF. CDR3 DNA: TGTGCCAGCAAAAAGGGGGCTCGAGAGACCCAGTACTTC.